This entry lists 20 T cell receptor beta chains sequenced from one sample in a study of T cells after yellow fever vaccination (dated by TCRdb to between 2018 and 2021). The method behind the library was 5' RACE. These reads were obtained on an Illumina NovaSeq 6000. TCRdb cleaned the public reads at Q25 with fastp, built clones with MiXCR and kept in-frame beta chains. CDR3 protein duplicates are merged, each entry listing the most common genes and DNA. This sample has hundreds of thousands of distinct CDR3 sequences in its table, and approximately 18% of those were observed once. Roughly a sixth of the sample goes to the ten largest clones. The sample's treatment or condition, from its label and the paper: live attenuated yellow fever vaccine strain. Sample: PBMCs, taken before the yellow fever booster vaccination. These receptors were collected from a man between 18 and 29 years old who received the YFV17D yellow fever vaccine.

The rearrangement uses TRBV24-1 and TRBJ1-5, with D hard to call. Germline values: CDR1 KGHDR, CDR2 SFDVKD. This CDR3 is 16 amino acids long. V was clipped by 6 bases and J by 2 bases, with 16 bases between them. CDR3 nucleotide sequence: TGTGCCACCAGTATTAGACCCCCGGCGGGCAATCAGCCCCAGCATTTT. As protein: CATSIRPPAGNQPQHF.

The chain has TRBV4-1 and TRBJ1-4; 7 bases are a match to TRBD1. J lost 10 bases, V lost 0 bases, and 5 bases had no gene match. Germline values: CDR1 MGHRA, CDR2 YSYEKL. CDR3 length: 14 amino acids. CDR3 sequence: CASSQDRQGGKLFF. CDR3 in DNA: TGCGCCAGCAGCCAAGACCGACAGGGTGGAAAACTGTTTTTT.

This clonotype was observed a few times. The chain is built from TRBV20-1 and TRBJ1-1; the match to TRBD1 covers 7 bases. V was clipped by 2 bases and J by 4 bases; unmatched bases: 7. The length of the CDR3 is 14 residues. CDR1 is DFQATT and CDR2 is SNEGSKA in the germline V gene (reference sequence). The CDR3 loop reads CSARSTGSSTEAFF. CDR3 nucleotide sequence: TGCAGTGCTAGATCGACAGGGAGCAGCACTGAAGCTTTCTTT.

This clonotype turned up a few times. The V and J genes are TRBV27 and TRBJ2-1; 10 positions match TRBD2. V lost 4 bases, J lost 1 base, and 4 bases stayed unmatched. Germline assignment: CDR1 MNHEY and CDR2 SMNVEV (reference sequence). This CDR3 has 16 residues. This CDR3 is CASSSIAGGSYNEQFF. The CDR3 DNA reads TGTGCCAGCAGTTCCATAGCGGGGGGTTCCTACAATGAGCAGTTCTTC.

The V call is TRBV9, the J call TRBJ2-5; 8 positions match TRBD1. The CDR3 is 16 residues long. J gave up 4 bases and V 3 bases, and 11 bases lay outside the gene matches. Germline CDR1 SGDLS, CDR2 YYNGEE. As DNA, the CDR3 is TGTGCCAGCAGCGCGTCTGGGACAGGTGTCGGAGAGACCCAGTACTTC. Protein sequence: CASSASGTGVGETQYF. Full variable domain (outside the CDR3, taken from reference TRBV9 and TRBJ2-5): DSGVTQTPKHLITATGQRVTLRCSPRSGDLSVYWYQQSLDQGLQFLIQYYNGEERAKGNILERFSAQQFPDLHSELNLSSLELGDSALYFCASSASGTGVGETQYFGPGTRLLVL.

DNA of the CDR3: TGTGCCAGCAGCCAGGTCGGCATGGGGCGGTACGAGCAGTACTTC. As protein: CASSQVGMGRYEQYF. This chain joins TRBV3-1 and TRBJ2-7; TRBD1 might be the D (5 bases). CDR1 LGHDT and CDR2 YNNKEL come from the germline V gene (reference sequence). V gave up 3 bases and J gave up 4 bases, with 16 bases separating them. CDR3 length: 15 residues.

Only a few counts were recorded for this clonotype. J is TRBJ2-3 and V is TRBV4-1; 7 bases fit TRBD1. The CDR3 spans 17 residues. Germline V gene data show CDR1 as MGHRA and CDR2 as YSYEKL. Germline trimming cut 2 bases from V and 2 bases from J; bases unmatched to any gene: 10. In DNA form, the CDR3 reads TGCGCCAGCAGCCAACTCTATGACAGGGTAGCCACAGATACGCAGTATTTT. Amino acids: CASSQLYDRVATDTQYF.

This clonotype was found a few times. The chain employs TRBV6-5 and TRBJ1-1, with D perhaps matching TRBD1 (5 bases). With 2 bases removed from V and 0 bases from J, the gap between germline ends came to 13 bases. The CDR3 totals 16 residues. CDR1 and CDR2 (germline): MNHEY, SVGAGI. In DNA form, the CDR3 reads TGTGCCAGCAGTTACCAAACCGGGACGGTGAACACTGAAGCTTTCTTT. Its translation is CASSYQTGTVNTEAFF.

This clonotype showed up just a few times. The chain uses TRBV4-1 and TRBJ2-7, with D unresolved. CDR3 size: 13 residues. The germline gives CDR1 MGHRA, CDR2 YSYEKL. The V gene lost 1 base and the J gene lost 2 bases, with 6 bases spanning the gap. The CDR3 coding sequence is TGCGCCAGCAGCCAAGTGAGGACCTACGAGCAGTACTTC. The encoded protein is CASSQVRTYEQYF.

The gene calls are TRBV6-6 and TRBJ1-2, with D uncertain. The V gene lost 2 bases and the J gene lost 7 bases, with 14 bases spanning the gap. CDR1 is MNHNY, CDR2 SVGAGI, per germline (reference sequence). The CDR3 totals 14 residues. CDR3 protein: CASSYGVWEGGYTF. Here the CDR3 DNA reads TGTGCCAGCAGTTACGGAGTCTGGGAGGGTGGCTACACCTTC.

This clonotype was recorded a few times. V usage is TRBV2 and J usage is TRBJ2-7, with D perhaps matching TRBD1 (7 bases). Trimming took 7 bases from V and 5 from J, leaving 24 bases between them. The CDR3 extends over 16 amino acids. Germline V gene lookup returns CDR1 SNHLY and CDR2 FYNNEI. Written as DNA, the CDR3 is TGTGCCAGCAAGAATCGGGAGACAGGGAAGCTTCACGAGCAGTACTTC. It is translated as CASKNRETGKLHEQYF.

The rearrangement links TRBV5-1 to TRBJ1-2, with D uncertain. The CDR3 contains 14 residues. V was pared by 3 bases and J by 6 bases, with 15 bases between. Germline V CDR1 and CDR2: SGHRS, YFSETQ. This CDR3 is CASSWGTHGDGYTF. The CDR3 DNA follows: TGCGCCAGCAGCTGGGGAACGCATGGAGATGGCTACACCTTC.

V usage is TRBV7-8 and J usage is TRBJ2-1; D is ambiguous. Trimming removed 2 bases at V and 8 bases at J, with 16 bases between. Looked up from germline, CDR1 is SGHVS and CDR2 is FQNEAQ. The CDR3 contains 15 residues. CDR3 protein: CASSLNPAGWDEQFF. DNA of the CDR3: TGTGCCAGCAGCTTAAATCCGGCAGGCTGGGATGAGCAGTTCTTC.

A few counts support this clonotype. The chain joins TRBV12-3 or TRBV12-4 to TRBJ1-1; 10 nucleotides agree with TRBD1. The V and J ends lost 7 bases and 5 bases, in that order; junction bases with no gene match: 4. This CDR3 region has 13 residues. CDR3 bases: TGTGCCAGCACCTGGACAGGGGGGACTGAAGCTTTCTTT. Translating it yields CASTWTGGTEAFF.

This clonotype came up a few times. The rearrangement uses TRBV12-3 or TRBV12-4 and TRBJ1-5; D is undetermined. Trimming removed 3 bases at V and 0 bases at J, with 6 bases between. This CDR3 region has 14 residues. The CDR3 is CASSLRYSNQPQHF. CDR3 bases: TGTGCCAGCAGTTTGAGGTATAGCAATCAGCCCCAGCATTTT.

This clonotype was observed at least ten times. The V call is TRBV9, the J call TRBJ2-1, with unresolved D. Germline CDR1 reads SGDLS; CDR2 reads YYNGEE. The CDR3 spans 13 residues. The ends were cut back, 2 bases at V and 4 bases at J, with 7 bases in the middle. The CDR3 DNA is TGTGCCAGCAGCGTCGGACGGTACAATGAGCAGTTCTTC. As protein: CASSVGRYNEQFF. The entire variable domain, with the rest obtained from reference TRBV9 and TRBJ2-1, is as follows: DSGVTQTPKHLITATGQRVTLRCSPRSGDLSVYWYQQSLDQGLQFLIQYYNGEERAKGNILERFSAQQFPDLHSELNLSSLELGDSALYFCASSVGRYNEQFFGPGTRLTVL.

Only a few counts were recorded for this clonotype. This sequence joins TRBV4-3 and TRBJ2-7, with 8 bases identical to TRBD2. CDR1 LGHNA and CDR2 YSLEER come from the germline V gene. The CDR3 contains 14 residues. V gave up 1 base and J gave up 6 bases; unmatched junction bases: 5. In DNA form, the CDR3 reads TGCGCCAGCAGCCAAGTTGCGGGGGGCCGCGAGCAGTACTTC. Its protein product is CASSQVAGGREQYF.

This clonotype was seen many times. The chain has TRBV20-1 and TRBJ2-6; D gene uncertain. Trimming cost V 5 bases and J 0 bases, with 8 bases left between them. CDR1 DFQATT and CDR2 SNEGSKA come from the germline V gene (reference sequence). The CDR3 has 14 residues. The CDR3 DNA reads as TGCAGTGCTTCTGTTTACTCTGGGGCCAACGTCCTGACTTTC. Its translation is CSASVYSGANVLTF.

The sample holds many counts of this clonotype. For the CDR3, the DNA is TGTGCCAGCAGTTACCTCACAGCTGGAAACACCATATATTTT. As protein: CASSYLTAGNTIYF. The chain couples TRBV6-6 to TRBJ1-3; D remains ambiguous. The V gene lost 2 bases and the J gene lost 2 bases, with 7 bases spanning the gap. Germline V CDR1 and CDR2: MNHNY, SVGAGI (reference sequence). The CDR3 length is 14 residues.

This clonotype was counted many times. V gene TRBV6-5 combines with J gene TRBJ1-1, with D unresolved. Trimming took off 2 bases at V and 2 bases at J, with 6 bases between the two ends. Germline values: CDR1 MNHEY, CDR2 SVGAGI. The CDR3 is 13 residues long. CDR3 sequence: CASSYRINTEAFF. CDR3 bases: TGTGCCAGCAGTTACCGGATTAACACTGAAGCTTTCTTT.